The rows below give T cell receptor beta chains drawn from one sample of a study of vaccination and CD4 T cells after COVID-19. No antigen has been identified for these receptors. TCRdb processed the PCR reads anew with MiXCR; each CDR3 protein has one entry. The sample contains some 22,000 distinct CDR3 sequences, approximately 67% of which appear only once. Specimen: CD4+ T cells from blood, cultured in vitro, collected after SARS-CoV-2 vaccination. The receptors shown here come from a human donor who received a COVID-19 vaccine. Each CDR3 is given with its conserved first and last residue. D genes are given only for firm matches. The size of a clone is reported for some rows only, either as once, few or many, or as a class for expanded clones.

v_gene: TRBV19
d_gene: TRBD1
abundance: few
j_gene: TRBJ2-1
CDR3aa: CASSPGQGIDEQFF
CDR3nt: TGTGCCAGTAGTCCGGGACAGGGTATCGATGAGCAGTTCTTC

v_gene: TRBV7-2
d_gene: NA
abundance: NA
j_gene: TRBJ2-5
CDR3aa: CASTIQETQYF
CDR3nt: TGTGCCAGCACCATACAAGAGACCCAGTACTTC

v_gene: TRBV21-1
d_gene: NA
abundance: few
j_gene: TRBJ1-4
CDR3aa: CASSKAGGHSNEKLFF
CDR3nt: TGTGCCAGCAGCAAAGCGGGTGGACACTCTAATGAAAAACTGTTTTTT

v_gene: TRBV6-5
d_gene: NA
abundance: NA
j_gene: TRBJ1-2
CDR3aa: CASSYSDPRRGYTF
CDR3nt: TGTGCCAGCAGTTACTCTGACCCACGGCGGGGCTACACCTTC

v_gene: TRBV11-3
d_gene: TRBD2
abundance: once
j_gene: TRBJ2-3
CDR3aa: CASSLWASGGRTDTQYF
CDR3nt: TGTGCCAGCAGCTTATGGGCTAGCGGGGGGCGCACAGATACGCAGTATTTT

v_gene: TRBV5-6
d_gene: NA
abundance: NA
j_gene: TRBJ2-7
CDR3aa: CASSLVDSALKQYF
CDR3nt: TGTGCCAGCAGCTTGGTGGACAGCGCCCTGAAGCAGTACTTC

v_gene: TRBV5-4
d_gene: TRBD2
abundance: NA
j_gene: TRBJ2-1
CDR3aa: CASRREGRGANNEQFF
CDR3nt: TGTGCCAGCAGACGCGAGGGGCGGGGGGCCAACAATGAGCAGTTCTTC

v_gene: TRBV2
d_gene: TRBD2
abundance: once
j_gene: TRBJ2-7
CDR3aa: CASSPLAGRYYEQYF
CDR3nt: TGTGCCAGCAGCCCCCTAGCGGGGCGATACTACGAGCAGTACTTC

v_gene: TRBV10-3
d_gene: TRBD1
abundance: NA
j_gene: TRBJ2-1
CDR3aa: CASRIDRDYNEQFF
CDR3nt: TGTGCCAGCAGGATCGACAGGGACTACAATGAGCAGTTCTTC

v_gene: TRBV20-1
d_gene: NA
abundance: NA
j_gene: TRBJ2-4
CDR3aa: CSATSNLAKNIQYF
CDR3nt: TGCAGTGCAACTAGCAATCTAGCCAAAAACATTCAGTACTTC

v_gene: TRBV6-1
d_gene: NA
abundance: NA
j_gene: TRBJ2-3
CDR3aa: CASSEGRGFDTQYF
CDR3nt: TGTGCCAGCAGTGAGGGCAGGGGTTTCGATACGCAGTATTTT

v_gene: TRBV27
d_gene: NA
abundance: NA
j_gene: TRBJ1-6
CDR3aa: CASSSRSKGYNSPLHF
CDR3nt: TGTGCCAGCAGTTCCAGGTCCAAAGGGTATAATTCACCCCTCCACTTT

v_gene: TRBV24-1
d_gene: NA
abundance: NA
j_gene: TRBJ2-5
CDR3aa: CATSEGSYQETQYF
CDR3nt: TGTGCCACCAGTGAGGGCAGTTACCAAGAGACCCAGTACTTC

v_gene: TRBV20-1
d_gene: TRBD1
abundance: few
j_gene: TRBJ1-6
CDR3aa: CSARTGGSNSPLHF
CDR3nt: TGCAGTGCCCGAACAGGGGGGTCTAATTCACCCCTCCACTTT

v_gene: TRBV20-1
d_gene: NA
abundance: NA
j_gene: TRBJ2-3
CDR3aa: CSATPLDTQYF
CDR3nt: TGCAGTGCTACTCCCCTCGATACGCAGTATTTT

v_gene: TRBV20-1
d_gene: NA
abundance: NA
j_gene: TRBJ1-2
CDR3aa: CSVDTDKSGYTF
CDR3nt: TGCAGTGTGGACACGGACAAGTCTGGCTACACCTTC

v_gene: TRBV20-1
d_gene: NA
abundance: NA
j_gene: TRBJ1-2
CDR3aa: CSARPQWGFWGYTF
CDR3nt: TGCAGTGCTAGACCCCAGTGGGGGTTTTGGGGCTACACCTTC

v_gene: TRBV7-9
d_gene: NA
abundance: NA
j_gene: TRBJ1-1
CDR3aa: CASSLMVVGTEAFF
CDR3nt: TGTGCCAGCAGCTTAATGGTGGTAGGAACTGAAGCTTTCTTT

v_gene: TRBV15
d_gene: NA
abundance: NA
j_gene: TRBJ1-6
CDR3aa: CATSRDAGAMNSPLHF
CDR3nt: TGTGCCACCAGCAGAGATGCCGGGGCTATGAATTCACCCCTCCACTTT

v_gene: TRBV7-3
d_gene: TRBD1
abundance: NA
j_gene: TRBJ2-2
CDR3aa: CASSQGQVNTGELFF
CDR3nt: TGTGCCAGCAGCCAGGGACAGGTTAACACCGGGGAGCTGTTTTTT

v_gene: TRBV24-1
d_gene: NA
abundance: NA
j_gene: TRBJ2-1
CDR3aa: CATSEPGQGHNEQFF
CDR3nt: TGTGCCACCAGTGAACCGGGACAAGGTCACAATGAGCAGTTCTTC

v_gene: TRBV6-1
d_gene: NA
abundance: NA
j_gene: TRBJ1-5
CDR3aa: CASSPSVPLEQGSSNQPQHF
CDR3nt: TGTGCCAGCAGTCCCTCAGTCCCGCTCGAACAGGGTTCTAGCAATCAGCCCCAGCATTTT

v_gene: TRBV20-1
d_gene: NA
abundance: few
j_gene: TRBJ1-1
CDR3aa: CSAIPRAKAFF
CDR3nt: TGCAGTGCTATCCCCAGGGCGAAGGCTTTCTTT

v_gene: TRBV18
d_gene: TRBD2
abundance: once
j_gene: TRBJ2-1
CDR3aa: CASHSPAGGIDEQFF
CDR3nt: TGTGCCAGCCATAGCCCGGCGGGGGGTATCGATGAGCAGTTCTTC

v_gene: TRBV30
d_gene: NA
abundance: NA
j_gene: TRBJ1-5
CDR3aa: CAWSVRDRGQPQHF
CDR3nt: TGTGCCTGGAGCGTCAGGGATCGCGGTCAGCCCCAGCATTTT

v_gene: TRBV30
d_gene: NA
abundance: NA
j_gene: TRBJ1-6
CDR3aa: CAWSDHRWGLHF
CDR3nt: TGTGCCTGGAGTGATCATCGGTGGGGTCTCCACTTT

v_gene: TRBV20-1
d_gene: NA
abundance: few
j_gene: TRBJ1-1
CDR3aa: CSAFRQPPVNTEAFF
CDR3nt: TGCAGTGCGTTCAGACAGCCCCCTGTGAACACTGAAGCTTTCTTT

v_gene: TRBV6-1
d_gene: TRBD1
abundance: few
j_gene: TRBJ1-5
CDR3aa: CASSPGTGVVYSNQPQHF
CDR3nt: TGTGCCAGCAGCCCGGGGACAGGGGTGGTTTATAGCAATCAGCCCCAGCATTTT

v_gene: TRBV6-1
d_gene: TRBD1
abundance: NA
j_gene: TRBJ2-3
CDR3aa: CASSGDSLTDTQYF
CDR3nt: TGTGCCAGCAGTGGGGACAGCCTCACAGATACGCAGTATTTT

v_gene: TRBV10-1
d_gene: NA
abundance: few
j_gene: TRBJ2-3
CDR3aa: CASSPDRNTDTQYF
CDR3nt: TGCGCCAGCAGTCCAGACAGAAACACAGATACGCAGTATTTT

v_gene: TRBV6-5
d_gene: NA
abundance: once
j_gene: TRBJ2-5
CDR3aa: CASSSRVKQETQYF
CDR3nt: TGTGCCAGCAGTTCCAGGGTTAAGCAAGAGACCCAGTACTTC

v_gene: TRBV20-1
d_gene: TRBD2
abundance: NA
j_gene: TRBJ2-5
CDR3aa: CSAGTSRWPVETQYF
CDR3nt: TGCAGTGCTGGGACTAGTCGATGGCCCGTAGAGACCCAGTACTTC

v_gene: TRBV6-1
d_gene: NA
abundance: NA
j_gene: TRBJ2-1
CDR3aa: CASSEAGRAHNEQFF
CDR3nt: TGTGCCAGCAGTGAAGCTGGTAGGGCCCACAATGAGCAGTTCTTC

v_gene: TRBV7-8
d_gene: TRBD1
abundance: NA
j_gene: TRBJ2-5
CDR3aa: CASSPRQGRVGTQYF
CDR3nt: TGTGCCAGCAGCCCAAGACAGGGCAGGGTAGGGACCCAGTACTTC

v_gene: TRBV7-9
d_gene: NA
abundance: few
j_gene: TRBJ1-2
CDR3aa: CASSPGTTGYTF
CDR3nt: TGTGCCAGCAGCCCCGGGACTACTGGCTACACCTTC

v_gene: TRBV7-2
d_gene: NA
abundance: once
j_gene: TRBJ1-4
CDR3aa: CASGFGARALDNEKLFF
CDR3nt: TGTGCCAGCGGCTTTGGTGCGAGGGCTTTGGATAATGAAAAACTGTTTTTT

v_gene: TRBV6-2/TRBV6-3
d_gene: NA
abundance: NA
j_gene: TRBJ1-1
CDR3aa: CASNLSGWNTEAFF
CDR3nt: TGTGCCAGCAACCTGTCGGGTTGGAACACTGAAGCTTTCTTT

v_gene: TRBV9
d_gene: NA
abundance: NA
j_gene: TRBJ2-3
CDR3aa: CASSVLGLSTDTQYF
CDR3nt: TGTGCCAGCAGCGTCCTTGGACTGAGCACAGATACGCAGTATTTT

v_gene: TRBV7-3
d_gene: TRBD1
abundance: NA
j_gene: TRBJ1-1
CDR3aa: CASSADRATEAFF
CDR3nt: TGTGCCAGCAGCGCCGACAGGGCCACTGAAGCTTTCTTT

v_gene: TRBV27
d_gene: TRBD2
abundance: few
j_gene: TRBJ2-3
CDR3aa: CASSERGGGTDTQYF
CDR3nt: TGTGCCAGCAGTGAGCGGGGGGGCGGCACAGATACGCAGTATTTT

v_gene: TRBV15
d_gene: TRBD2
abundance: NA
j_gene: TRBJ2-5
CDR3aa: CATSRDPSGEETQYF
CDR3nt: TGTGCCACCAGCAGAGATCCTAGCGGGGAAGAGACCCAGTACTTC

v_gene: TRBV6-1
d_gene: NA
abundance: NA
j_gene: TRBJ1-1
CDR3aa: CASTKWGNTEAFF
CDR3nt: TGTGCCAGCACCAAATGGGGGAACACTGAAGCTTTCTTT

v_gene: TRBV19
d_gene: TRBD1
abundance: NA
j_gene: TRBJ1-5
CDR3aa: CASSIEDRGSNQPQHF
CDR3nt: TGTGCCAGTAGTATAGAGGACAGGGGGAGCAATCAGCCCCAGCATTTT

v_gene: TRBV20-1
d_gene: NA
abundance: NA
j_gene: TRBJ2-3
CDR3aa: CSARDRDRYTDTQYF
CDR3nt: TGCAGTGCTAGAGACCGCGACAGGTACACAGATACGCAGTATTTT

v_gene: TRBV20-1
d_gene: TRBD1
abundance: few
j_gene: TRBJ1-2
CDR3aa: CSARWTGVNYGYTF
CDR3nt: TGCAGTGCTCGGTGGACAGGGGTGAACTATGGCTACACCTTC

v_gene: TRBV12-3/TRBV12-4
d_gene: NA
abundance: NA
j_gene: TRBJ2-5
CDR3aa: CASSPPWEQETQYF
CDR3nt: TGTGCCAGCAGTCCCCCGTGGGAACAAGAGACCCAGTACTTC

v_gene: TRBV7-2
d_gene: TRBD2
abundance: NA
j_gene: TRBJ2-5
CDR3aa: CASSPGTSGGNQETQYF
CDR3nt: TGTGCCAGCAGCCCAGGGACTAGCGGGGGGAACCAAGAGACCCAGTACTTC

v_gene: TRBV6-1
d_gene: TRBD1
abundance: NA
j_gene: TRBJ1-5
CDR3aa: CASRPGQRNQPQHF
CDR3nt: TGTGCCAGCAGGCCGGGACAGCGTAATCAGCCCCAGCATTTT

v_gene: TRBV6-1
d_gene: TRBD1
abundance: NA
j_gene: TRBJ1-5
CDR3aa: CASSEAGTERQPQHF
CDR3nt: TGTGCCAGCAGTGAAGCGGGGACAGAGCGCCAGCCCCAGCATTTT

v_gene: TRBV20-1
d_gene: NA
abundance: few
j_gene: TRBJ1-2
CDR3aa: CSAPNTALNYGYTF
CDR3nt: TGCAGTGCTCCGAACACAGCCCTTAACTATGGCTACACCTTC

v_gene: TRBV19
d_gene: TRBD1
abundance: NA
j_gene: TRBJ2-7
CDR3aa: CASSIGGQYEQYF
CDR3nt: TGTGCCAGTAGTATAGGGGGACAGTACGAGCAGTACTTC

v_gene: TRBV20-1
d_gene: NA
abundance: once
j_gene: TRBJ1-2
CDR3aa: CSARDSGGIGYTF
CDR3nt: TGCAGTGCTAGAGATTCCGGGGGCATTGGCTACACCTTC

v_gene: TRBV11-3
d_gene: NA
abundance: NA
j_gene: TRBJ1-2
CDR3aa: CASSPLGEAGYGYTF
CDR3nt: TGTGCCAGCAGTCCGCTGGGGGAGGCGGGCTATGGCTACACCTTC

v_gene: TRBV7-8
d_gene: TRBD2
abundance: NA
j_gene: TRBJ2-5
CDR3aa: CASSLSGGKTQYF
CDR3nt: TGTGCCAGCAGCTTAAGCGGGGGGAAGACCCAGTACTTC

v_gene: TRBV10-3
d_gene: NA
abundance: NA
j_gene: TRBJ1-1
CDR3aa: CAISESRTGSNTEAFF
CDR3nt: TGTGCCATCAGTGAGTCGCGGACGGGATCGAACACTGAAGCTTTCTTT

v_gene: TRBV6-1
d_gene: TRBD1
abundance: NA
j_gene: TRBJ2-4
CDR3aa: CVSRKEGQGANIQYF
CDR3nt: TGTGTCAGCAGGAAGGAGGGACAGGGGGCAAACATTCAGTACTTC

v_gene: TRBV6-5
d_gene: NA
abundance: few
j_gene: TRBJ1-1
CDR3aa: CASSYGGTEAFF
CDR3nt: TGTGCCAGCAGTTATGGGGGCACTGAAGCTTTCTTT